This T cell receptor (beta chain) came from a study of a mutant IDH1 vaccine in newly diagnosed glioma. The overall study: Patients got their first vaccination 4-6 weeks after radiotherapy alone, or with temozolomide cycles. Males made up about 60% and females roughly 40% of treated patients, whose mean age was 40.4 years. Therapy received beforehand was radiotherapy, temozolomide, or both, with most patients given both.

Germline CDR1 and CDR2: LNHNV and YYDKDF (reference sequence). This CDR3 region has 15 residues. With 0 bases removed from V and 4 bases from J, the gap between germline ends came to 12 bases. The time point: week 47, end of study. Topical imiquimod was applied with each vaccine dose, which held 300 ug of mutant IDH1 20-mer peptide. Each of the donors came in with new WHO grade 3 or 4 astrocytomas that were IDH1-mutant and ATRX-lost. Profiled with immunoSEQ multiplex PCR; TCRdb holds only in-frame clones, not every one. The data contain 58,000 or so clones, about four fifths of them singletons. In the case of this clone: No antigen is known for it.

Sequencing was performed on PBMCs, taken from a glioma patient whose treatment included an IDH1 peptide vaccine. The TCR sequence derives from a woman in her 50s with glioma. V usage is TRBV15 and J usage is TRBJ2-5; unclear D gene. This CDR3 is CATSRDTGRGETQYF. CDR3 sequence (DNA): TGTGCCACCAGCAGAGATACTGGGCGAGGAGAGACCCAGTACTTC.